This T cell receptor (beta chain) originates from a study of T cell responses to AZD1222 COVID-19 vaccine. Study details: Pooled together were second doses at about 4 or about 12 weeks.

Findings and caveats of the study: Only a handful of AZD1222 recipients were seropositive at baseline.

As regards this clone: Its antigen is still unknown.

Profiling relied on immunoSEQ multiplex PCR, and the TCRdb table lists in-frame clones only, not all of them. The profile shows 95,000 to 100,000 clones, just over 85% of them singletons. The specimen was peripheral blood, collected on day 0 of AZD1222 vaccination. The clonotype comes from an adult in good health.

CDR3 coding DNA: TGCGCCAGCAGCCAAGGGACAGGGGGGACTTATTATGAAAAACTGTTTTTT. Its translation: CASSQGTGGTYYEKLFF. The chain uses TRBV4-1 and TRBJ1-4; 10 nucleotides match TRBD1. The CDR3 length is 17 residues. V was clipped by 1 base and J by 6 bases; unmatched bases: 8. CDR1 and CDR2 from the germline V gene are MGHRA and YSYEKL.